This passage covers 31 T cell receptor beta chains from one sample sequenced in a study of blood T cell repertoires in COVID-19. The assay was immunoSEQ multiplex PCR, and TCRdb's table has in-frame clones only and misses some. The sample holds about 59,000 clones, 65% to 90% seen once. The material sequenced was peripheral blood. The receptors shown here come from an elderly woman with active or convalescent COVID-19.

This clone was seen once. CDR3 protein: CASSYLEGGNTIYF. DNA for the CDR3: TGTGCCAGCAGTTATTTGGAGGGTGGAAACACCATATATTTT. The chain carries TRBV6-2 or TRBV6-3 and TRBJ1-3; D not certain. The CDR3 sequence is 14 residues long. Trimming shortened V by 3 bases and J by 3 bases, and 9 bases separated the two germline ends. Germline loops: CDR1 MNHEY, CDR2 SVGEGT.

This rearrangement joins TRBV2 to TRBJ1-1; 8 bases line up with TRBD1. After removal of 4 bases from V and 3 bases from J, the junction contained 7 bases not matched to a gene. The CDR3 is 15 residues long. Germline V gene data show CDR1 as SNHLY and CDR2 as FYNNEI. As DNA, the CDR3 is TGTGCCAGCAGTGGAGAAGGGACAGGACACACTGAAGCTTTCTTT. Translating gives CASSGEGTGHTEAFF.

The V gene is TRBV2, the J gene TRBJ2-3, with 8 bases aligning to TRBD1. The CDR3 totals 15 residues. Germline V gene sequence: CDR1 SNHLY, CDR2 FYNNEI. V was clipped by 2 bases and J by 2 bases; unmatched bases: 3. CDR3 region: CASSEWQGATDTQYF. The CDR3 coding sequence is TGTGCCAGCAGTGAATGGCAGGGGGCCACAGATACGCAGTATTTT.

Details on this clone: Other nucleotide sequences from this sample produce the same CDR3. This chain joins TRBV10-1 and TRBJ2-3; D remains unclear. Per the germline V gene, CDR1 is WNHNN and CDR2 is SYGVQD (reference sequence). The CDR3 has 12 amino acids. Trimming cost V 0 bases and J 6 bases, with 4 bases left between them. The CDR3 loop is CASSESLDTQYF. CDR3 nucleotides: TGCGCCAGCAGTGAGTCCCTTGATACGCAGTATTTT.

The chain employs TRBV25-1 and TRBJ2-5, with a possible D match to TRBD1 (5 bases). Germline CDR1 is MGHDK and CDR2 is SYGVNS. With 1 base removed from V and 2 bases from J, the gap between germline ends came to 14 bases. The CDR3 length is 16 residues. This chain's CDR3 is CASSEFRTRVQETQYF. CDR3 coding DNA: TGTGCCAGCAGTGAATTCCGGACACGAGTTCAAGAGACCCAGTACTTC.

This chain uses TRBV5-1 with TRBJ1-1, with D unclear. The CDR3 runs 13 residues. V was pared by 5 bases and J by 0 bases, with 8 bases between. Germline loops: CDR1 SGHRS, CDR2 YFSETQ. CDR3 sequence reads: CASRDYLNTEAFF. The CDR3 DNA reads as TGCGCCAGCAGGGACTACTTGAACACTGAAGCTTTCTTT. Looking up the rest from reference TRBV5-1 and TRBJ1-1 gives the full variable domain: KAGVTQTPRYLIKTRGQQVTLSCSPISGHRSVSWYQQTPGQGLQFLFEYFSETQRNKGNFPGRFSGRQFSNSRSEMNVSTLELGDSALYLCASRDYLNTEAFFGQGTRLTVV.

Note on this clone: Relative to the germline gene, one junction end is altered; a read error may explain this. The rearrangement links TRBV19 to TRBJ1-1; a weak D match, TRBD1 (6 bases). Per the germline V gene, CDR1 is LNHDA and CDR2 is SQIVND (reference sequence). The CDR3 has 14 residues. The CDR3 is CASKRGGLNIEAFF. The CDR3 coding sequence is TGTGCCAGTAAGAGGGGGGGGTTGAACATTGAAGCTTTCTTT.

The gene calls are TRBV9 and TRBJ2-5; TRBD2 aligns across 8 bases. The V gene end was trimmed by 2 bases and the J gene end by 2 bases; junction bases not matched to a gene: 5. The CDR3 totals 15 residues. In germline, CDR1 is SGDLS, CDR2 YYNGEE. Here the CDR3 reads CASSVTGGEQETQYF. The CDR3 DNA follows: TGTGCCAGCAGCGTTACCGGGGGGGAACAAGAGACCCAGTACTTC.

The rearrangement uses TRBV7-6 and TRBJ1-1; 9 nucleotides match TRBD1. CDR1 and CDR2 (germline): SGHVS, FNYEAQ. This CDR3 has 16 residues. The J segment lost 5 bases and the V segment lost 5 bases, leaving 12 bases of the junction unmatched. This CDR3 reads CASSPQWTGAETEAFF. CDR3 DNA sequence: TGTGCCAGCAGCCCTCAATGGACAGGGGCGGAGACTGAAGCTTTCTTT.

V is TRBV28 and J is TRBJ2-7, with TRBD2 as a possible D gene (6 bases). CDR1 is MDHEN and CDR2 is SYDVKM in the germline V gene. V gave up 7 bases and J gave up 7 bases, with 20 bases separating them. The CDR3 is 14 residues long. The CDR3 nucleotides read TGTGCCAGCACCACATTGGCCCGGGGGTTTGAGCAGTACTTC. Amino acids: CASTTLARGFEQYF.

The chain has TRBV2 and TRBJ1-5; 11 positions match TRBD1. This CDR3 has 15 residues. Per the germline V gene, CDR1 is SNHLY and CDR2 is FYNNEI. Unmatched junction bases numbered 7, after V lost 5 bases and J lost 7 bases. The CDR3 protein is CASSFGQGAYQPQHF. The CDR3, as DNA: TGTGCCAGCAGTTTTGGACAGGGGGCATACCAGCCCCAGCATTTT.

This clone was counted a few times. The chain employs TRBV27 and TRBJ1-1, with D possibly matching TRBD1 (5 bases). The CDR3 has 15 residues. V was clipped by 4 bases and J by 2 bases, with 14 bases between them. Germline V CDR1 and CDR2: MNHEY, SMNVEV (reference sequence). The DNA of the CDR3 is TGTGCCAGCAGTTCCCCGGCAGGGCTCAACACTGAAGCTTTCTTT. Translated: CASSSPAGLNTEAFF.

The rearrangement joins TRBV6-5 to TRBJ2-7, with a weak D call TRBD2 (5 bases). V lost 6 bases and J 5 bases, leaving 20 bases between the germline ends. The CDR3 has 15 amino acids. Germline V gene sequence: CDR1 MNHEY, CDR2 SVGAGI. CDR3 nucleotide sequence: TGTGCCAGCAGGGATTGGCTAGGGAGAGAGCACGAGCAGTACTTC. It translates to CASRDWLGREHEQYF.

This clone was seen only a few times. The CDR3 region is CAINSRESADTEAFF. The DNA for the CDR3 is TGTGCCATCAATAGTAGAGAGTCCGCTGACACTGAAGCTTTCTTT. The rearrangement joins TRBV10-3 to TRBJ1-1; D remains unclear. The ends were cut back, 7 bases at V and 3 bases at J, with 18 bases in the middle. The germline V gene encodes CDR1 ENHRY and CDR2 SYGVKD. CDR3 length: 15 residues.

This CDR3 is CASSPGYPDTQYF. The CDR3 DNA sequence: TGTGCCAGCAGCCCAGGCTATCCAGATACGCAGTATTTT. This chain connects TRBV11-3 to TRBJ2-3; D call uncertain. The CDR3 sequence is 13 residues long. Trimming pared 5 bases from V and 4 bases from J, leaving 10 bases between. Germline-derived CDR1 and CDR2 are SGHNT and YENEEA.

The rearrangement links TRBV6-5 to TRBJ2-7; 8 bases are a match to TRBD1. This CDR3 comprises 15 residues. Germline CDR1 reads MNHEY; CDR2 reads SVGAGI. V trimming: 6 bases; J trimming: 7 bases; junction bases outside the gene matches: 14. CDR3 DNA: TGTGCCAGCAGGGTCGACAGGGGTGGGAACAGGGAGCAGTACTTC. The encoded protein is CASRVDRGGNREQYF.

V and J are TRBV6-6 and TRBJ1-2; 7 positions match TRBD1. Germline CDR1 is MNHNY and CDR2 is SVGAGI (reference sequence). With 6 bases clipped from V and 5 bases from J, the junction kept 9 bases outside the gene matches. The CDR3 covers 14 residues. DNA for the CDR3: TGTGCCAGCAGCCCGAATGGACAGGATTATGGCTACACCTTC. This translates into CASSPNGQDYGYTF.

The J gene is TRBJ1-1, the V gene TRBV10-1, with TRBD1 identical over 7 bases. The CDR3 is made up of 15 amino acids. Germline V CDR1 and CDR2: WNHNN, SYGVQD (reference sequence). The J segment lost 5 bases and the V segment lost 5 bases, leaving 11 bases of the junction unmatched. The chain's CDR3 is CASSPDSTGSTEAFF. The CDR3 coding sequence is TGCGCCAGCAGTCCCGACTCGACAGGGAGTACTGAAGCTTTCTTT.

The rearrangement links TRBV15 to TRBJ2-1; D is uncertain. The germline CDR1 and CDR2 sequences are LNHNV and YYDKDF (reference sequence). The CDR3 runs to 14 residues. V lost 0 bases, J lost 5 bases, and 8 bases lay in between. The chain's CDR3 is CATSRDVNNNEQFF. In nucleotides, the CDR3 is TGTGCCACCAGCAGAGATGTGAACAACAATGAGCAGTTCTTC.

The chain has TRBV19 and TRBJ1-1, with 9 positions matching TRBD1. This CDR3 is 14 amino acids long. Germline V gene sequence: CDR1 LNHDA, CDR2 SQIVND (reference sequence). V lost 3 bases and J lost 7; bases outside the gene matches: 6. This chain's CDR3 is CASSINRGQGEAFF. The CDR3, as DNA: TGTGCCAGTAGTATCAACAGGGGGCAAGGTGAAGCTTTCTTT.

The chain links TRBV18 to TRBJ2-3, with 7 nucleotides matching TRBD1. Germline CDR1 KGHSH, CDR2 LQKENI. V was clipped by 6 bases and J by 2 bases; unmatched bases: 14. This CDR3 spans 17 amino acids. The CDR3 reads CASSPFGQAPSTDTQYF. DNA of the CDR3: TGTGCCAGCTCCCCGTTTGGACAGGCGCCGTCCACAGATACGCAGTATTTT. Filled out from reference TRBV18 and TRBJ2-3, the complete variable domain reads NAGVMQNPRHLVRRRGQEARLRCSPMKGHSHVYWYRQLPEEGLKFMVYLQKENIIDESGMPKERFSAEFPKEGPSILRIQQVVRGDSAAYFCASSPFGQAPSTDTQYFGPGTRLTVL.

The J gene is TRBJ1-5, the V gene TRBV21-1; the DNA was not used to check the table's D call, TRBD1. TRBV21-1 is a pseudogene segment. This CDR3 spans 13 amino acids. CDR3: CASSKQGDQPQHF. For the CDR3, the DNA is TGTGCCAGCAGCAAACAGGGGGATCAGCCCCAGCATTTT.

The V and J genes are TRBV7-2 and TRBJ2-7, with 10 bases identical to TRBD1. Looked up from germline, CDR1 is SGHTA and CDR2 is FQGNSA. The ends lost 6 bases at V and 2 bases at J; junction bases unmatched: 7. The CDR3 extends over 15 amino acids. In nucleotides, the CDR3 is TGTGCCAGCAGACCGGGACAGGGGACCACCTACGAGCAGTACTTC. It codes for CASRPGQGTTYEQYF.

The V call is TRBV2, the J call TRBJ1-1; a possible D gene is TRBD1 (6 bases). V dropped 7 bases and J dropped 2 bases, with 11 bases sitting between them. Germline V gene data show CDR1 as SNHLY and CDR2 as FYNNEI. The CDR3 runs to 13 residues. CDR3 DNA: TGTGCCAGCAAGGGGGAACTTAACACTGAAGCTTTCTTT. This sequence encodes CASKGELNTEAFF.

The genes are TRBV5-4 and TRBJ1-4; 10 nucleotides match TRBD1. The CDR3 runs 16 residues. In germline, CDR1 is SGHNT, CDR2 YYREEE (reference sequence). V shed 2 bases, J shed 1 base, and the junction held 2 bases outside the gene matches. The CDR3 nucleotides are TGTGCCAGCAGCTTAGACAGGGGGCTAACTAATGAAAAACTGTTTTTT. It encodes CASSLDRGLTNEKLFF.

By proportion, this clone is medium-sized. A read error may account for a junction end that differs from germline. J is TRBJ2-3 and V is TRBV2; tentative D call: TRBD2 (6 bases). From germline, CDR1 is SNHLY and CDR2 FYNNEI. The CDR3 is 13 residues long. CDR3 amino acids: CASSEAARDSLRF. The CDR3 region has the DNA TGTGCCAGCAGTGAAGCGGCGCGGGACTCGCTCCGATTT.

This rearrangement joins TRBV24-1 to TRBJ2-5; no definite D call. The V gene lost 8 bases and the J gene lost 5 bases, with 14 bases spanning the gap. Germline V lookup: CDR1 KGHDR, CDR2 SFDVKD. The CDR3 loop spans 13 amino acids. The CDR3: CATMISSQETQYF. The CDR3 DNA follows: TGTGCCACCATGATCAGTTCCCAGGAGACCCAGTACTTC.

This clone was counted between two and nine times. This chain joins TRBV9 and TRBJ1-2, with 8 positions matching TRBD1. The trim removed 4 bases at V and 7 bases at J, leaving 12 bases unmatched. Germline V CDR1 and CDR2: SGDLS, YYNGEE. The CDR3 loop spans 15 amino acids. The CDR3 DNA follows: TGTGCCAGCAGCTATTCGCTCTCGGACAGGGCTGGCTACACCTTC. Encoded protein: CASSYSLSDRAGYTF.

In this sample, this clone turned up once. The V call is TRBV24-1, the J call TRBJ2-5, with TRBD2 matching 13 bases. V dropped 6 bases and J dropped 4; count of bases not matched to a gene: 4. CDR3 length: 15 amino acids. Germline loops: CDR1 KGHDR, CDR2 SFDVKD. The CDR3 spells CATSRTSGGLETQYF. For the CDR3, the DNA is TGTGCCACCAGTAGGACTAGCGGGGGTCTAGAGACCCAGTACTTC.

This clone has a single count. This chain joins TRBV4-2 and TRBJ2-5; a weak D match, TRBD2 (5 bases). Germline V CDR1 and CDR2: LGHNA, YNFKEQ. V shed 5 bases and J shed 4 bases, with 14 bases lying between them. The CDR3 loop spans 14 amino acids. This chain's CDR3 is CASSTTTSGETQYF. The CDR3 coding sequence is TGTGCCAGCAGCACCACAACTAGTGGAGAGACCCAGTACTTC.

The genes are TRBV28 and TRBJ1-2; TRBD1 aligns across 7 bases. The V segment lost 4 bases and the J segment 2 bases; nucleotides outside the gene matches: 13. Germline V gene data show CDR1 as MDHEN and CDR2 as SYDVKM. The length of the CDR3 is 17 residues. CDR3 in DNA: TGTGCCAGCAGTTCCCTGAATGGACAGGCTTCCAACTATGGCTACACCTTC. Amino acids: CASSSLNGQASNYGYTF.